Here is one TCR beta chain with its context. It lacks a known antigen. Base qualities are missing; no much larger clone stands one base away. Before undergoing thyroid surgery, none of the patients had been given any kind of treatment. Patient clinical samples collected from the early 2010s to the late 2010s were retrospectively analysed using T-cell receptor beta sequencing. The sample comes from a study of metastatic and nonmetastatic thyroid tumors (dated by TCRdb to the early 2020s). Looking at the study overall: The researchers compared repertoires between peripheral blood samples and tumor or nodule tissue samples from patients with malignant or benign thyroid disease. The paper as a whole reports these results and caveats: In both blood and tumor samples, malignant tumors were reported to have significantly higher TCR beta diversity than benign nodules.

The library was obtained by PCR. Sequencer: Illumina HiSeq 4000. High-throughput sequencing was used to profile the CDR3 region of the TCR beta-chain in every patient. As for the authors' bioinformatics: The researchers built a classifier to tell apart papillary thyroid cancer patients with distant metastasis, based on CDR3 differences among clinicopathological groups. The Shannon index was used to measure repertoire diversity, and the Morisita-Horn index was used to measure how similar tumor and blood repertoires were. TCRdb redid the processing of the public reads, applying fastp at Q25 and MiXCR, and retained in-frame beta chains. The V and J calls here are based on TCRdb, not the publication. Counted in this sample were roughly 34,000 clones; roughly a third of them appeared once. Clones ranked in the top ten supply around 15% of the sample. Germline trimming amounts to 5 bases on V and 7 bases on J, with 8 as the count of junction bases outside the gene matches. The CDR3 spans 15 residues, from the cysteine through the phenylalanine. Only the CDR3 DNA is retained, 45 bases long and in frame from the first base.

The TCR originated in a female donor with papillary thyroid cancer or a benign thyroid nodule (not recorded which). Some clones in this sample may be carry-over from other donors' samples. Material for sequencing was tumor tissue. The receptor chain draws on TRBV12-3 or TRBV12-4 and TRBJ2-3; 11 middle bases align to TRBD2. This receptor carries the CDR3 CASSPSSGGRNTQYF. The sequence in DNA is TGTGCCAGCAGTCCGTCTAGCGGGGGGCGAAATACGCAGTATTTT.